This TCR beta chain was retrieved from a study of T cell clones after liver transplantation. The table lists this clone with a count of one. Sequenced by immunoSEQ multiplex PCR; TCRdb stores in-frame clones only, minus some. The sample lists tens of thousands of clones, over 80% occurring once. The starting material was CD4+ T cells from blood, obtained at the 22-month timepoint. The TCR sequence derives from a human patient who received a liver transplant. Some T cells may possibly be graft donor cells.

The CDR3: CASSYRRGAQAFF. As DNA, the CDR3 is TGTGCCAGCAGTTACCGCCGGGGGGCCCAAGCTTTCTTT. The J gene is TRBJ1-1, the V gene TRBV6-5; possibly TRBD1 for D (6 bases). Trimming cost V 2 bases and J 9 bases, with 13 bases left between them. The CDR3 length is 13 residues. CDR1 MNHEY and CDR2 SVGAGI come from the germline V gene.